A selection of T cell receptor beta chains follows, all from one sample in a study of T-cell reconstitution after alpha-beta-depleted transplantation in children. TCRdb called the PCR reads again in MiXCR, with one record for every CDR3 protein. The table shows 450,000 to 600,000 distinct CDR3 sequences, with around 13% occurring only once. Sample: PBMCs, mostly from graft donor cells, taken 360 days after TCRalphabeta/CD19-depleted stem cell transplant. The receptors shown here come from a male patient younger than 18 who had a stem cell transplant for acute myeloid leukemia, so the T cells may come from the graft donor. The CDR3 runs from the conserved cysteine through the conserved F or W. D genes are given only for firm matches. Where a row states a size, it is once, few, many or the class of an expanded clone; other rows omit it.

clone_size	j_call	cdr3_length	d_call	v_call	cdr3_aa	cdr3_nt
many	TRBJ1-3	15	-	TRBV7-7	CASSPEGSSGNTIYF	TGTGCTAGCAGCCCCGAGGGAAGCTCTGGAAACACCATATATTTT
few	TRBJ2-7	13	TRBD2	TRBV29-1	CSVLGGRAYEQYF	TGCAGCGTTTTAGGCGGGAGGGCCTACGAGCAGTACTTC
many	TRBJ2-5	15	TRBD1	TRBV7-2	CASSLAGTEQETQYF	TGTGCCAGCAGCTTGGCTGGGACAGAGCAAGAGACCCAGTACTTC
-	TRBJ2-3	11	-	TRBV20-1	CSANRVDTQYF	TGCAGTGCTAACAGGGTCGATACGCAGTATTTT
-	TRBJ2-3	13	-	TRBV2	CATPPVSTDTQYF	TGTGCCACCCCCCCGGTCAGCACAGATACGCAGTATTTT
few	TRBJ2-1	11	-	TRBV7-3	CASSSGHEQFF	TGTGCCAGCAGCTCTGGGCATGAGCAGTTCTTC
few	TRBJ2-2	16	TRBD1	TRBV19	CASSISETGGTGELFF	TGTGCCAGTAGTATCTCTGAGACAGGGGGAACCGGGGAGCTGTTTTTT
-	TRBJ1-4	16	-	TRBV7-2	CASSLERAATNEKLFF	TGTGCCAGCAGCTTAGAAAGGGCCGCAACTAATGAAAAACTGTTTTTT
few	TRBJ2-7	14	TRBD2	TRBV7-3	CASSLRGEGYEQYF	TGTGCCAGCAGCTTAAGAGGGGAGGGCTACGAGCAGTACTTC
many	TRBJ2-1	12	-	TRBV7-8	CASSSGNNEQFF	TGTGCCAGCAGCTCAGGGAACAATGAGCAGTTCTTC
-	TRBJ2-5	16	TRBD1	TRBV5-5	CASSLCSPTGEETQYF	TGTGCCAGCAGCTTGTGCTCCCCGACAGGGGAGGAGACCCAGTACTTC
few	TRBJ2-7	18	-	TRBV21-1	CASSKRMKASGMRNEQYF	TGTGCCAGCAGCAAAAGAATGAAAGCTAGCGGGATGAGGAACGAGCAGTACTTC
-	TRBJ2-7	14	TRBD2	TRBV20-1	CSARDQLAGGAEYF	TGCAGTGCTAGAGACCAACTAGCGGGAGGCGCTGAGTACTTC
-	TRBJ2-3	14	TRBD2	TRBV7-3	CASSERLAADTQYF	TGTGCCAGCAGCGAGAGACTAGCGGCAGATACGCAGTATTTT
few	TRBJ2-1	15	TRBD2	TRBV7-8	CASSLFAGGYNEQFF	TGTGCCAGCAGCTTATTCGCGGGGGGCTACAATGAGCAGTTCTTC
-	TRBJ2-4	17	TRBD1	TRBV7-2	CASSRPGDRLAKNIQYF	TGTGCCAGCAGCCGACCGGGGGACAGGCTAGCCAAAAACATTCAGTACTTC
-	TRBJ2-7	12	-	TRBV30	CAWSGPGYEQYF	TGTGCCTGGAGTGGCCCAGGCTACGAGCAGTACTTC
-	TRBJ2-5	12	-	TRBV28	CASSEAAGTQYF	TGTGCCAGCAGCGAGGCGGCGGGGACCCAGTACTTC
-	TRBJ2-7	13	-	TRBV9	CASSVALRDEQYF	TGTGCCAGCAGCGTAGCTCTGAGGGACGAGCAGTACTTC
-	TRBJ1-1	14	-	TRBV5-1	CASSPVGGGTQAFF	TGCGCCAGCAGCCCGGTGGGGGGAGGCACTCAAGCTTTCTTT
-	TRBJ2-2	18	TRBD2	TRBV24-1	CATSDPHFSGTRSGELFF	TGTGCCACCAGTGATCCCCACTTTAGCGGGACTCGTAGCGGGGAGCTGTTTTTT
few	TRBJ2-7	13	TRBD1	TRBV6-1	CASWDRGGYEQYF	TGTGCCAGCTGGGACAGGGGAGGCTACGAGCAGTACTTC
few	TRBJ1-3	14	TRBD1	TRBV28	CASSTGQRTGTIYF	TGTGCCAGCAGTACGGGACAGCGAACGGGCACCATATATTTT
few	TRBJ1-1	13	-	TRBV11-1	CASSSSQGNEAFF	TGTGCCAGCAGCTCCTCTCAGGGCAATGAAGCTTTCTTT
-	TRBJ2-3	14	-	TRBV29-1	CSVSASVRTDTQYF	TGCAGCGTCTCCGCGTCGGTTCGCACAGATACGCAGTATTTT
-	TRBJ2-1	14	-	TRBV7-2	CASSFASGGGEQFF	TGTGCCAGCAGCTTCGCCTCCGGGGGCGGTGAGCAGTTCTTC
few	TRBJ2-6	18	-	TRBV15	CATSRGRSGFSGANVLTF	TGTGCCACCAGCAGAGGCCGCTCAGGATTCTCTGGGGCCAACGTCCTGACTTTC
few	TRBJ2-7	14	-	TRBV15	CATSRETGPYEQYF	TGTGCCACCAGCAGAGAGACAGGTCCCTACGAGCAGTACTTC
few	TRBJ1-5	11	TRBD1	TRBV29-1	CSVEQGGVQHF	TGCAGCGTAGAACAGGGGGGTGTCCAGCATTTT
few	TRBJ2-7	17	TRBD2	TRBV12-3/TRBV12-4	CASSRTSGSVRTYEQYF	TGTGCCAGCAGCCGGACTAGCGGGAGTGTAAGGACCTACGAGCAGTACTTC
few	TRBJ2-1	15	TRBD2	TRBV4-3	CASSPGLGKDNEQFF	TGCGCCAGCAGCCCCGGACTAGGGAAGGACAATGAGCAGTTCTTC
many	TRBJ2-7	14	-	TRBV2	CASKRGAGPYEQYF	TGTGCCAGCAAAAGGGGAGCAGGGCCCTACGAGCAGTACTTC
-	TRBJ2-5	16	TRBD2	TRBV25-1	CASLKHGGGGQETQYF	TGTGCCAGTCTTAAACATGGCGGGGGAGGACAAGAGACCCAGTACTTC
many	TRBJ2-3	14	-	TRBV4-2	CAYQGGGGEDTQYF	TGTGCCTATCAGGGGGGGGGAGGGGAAGATACGCAGTATTTT
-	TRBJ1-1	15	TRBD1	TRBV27	CASSRLGQGDTEAFF	TGTGCCAGCAGTCGTTTGGGGCAGGGGGATACTGAAGCTTTCTTT
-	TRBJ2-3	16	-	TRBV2	CASSEWQALRADTKYF	TGTGCCAGCAGTGAATGGCAGGCCCTACGGGCAGATACGAAGTATTTT
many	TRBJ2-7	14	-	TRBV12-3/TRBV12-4	CASTSRADSYEQYF	TGTGCCAGCACCTCTCGGGCAGATTCCTACGAGCAGTACTTC
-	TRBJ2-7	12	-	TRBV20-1	CSARGPLGEQYF	TGCAGTGCTAGAGGCCCTTTGGGGGAGCAGTACTTC
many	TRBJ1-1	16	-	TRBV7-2	CASSSIPTQMNTEAFF	TGTGCCAGCAGCTCTATTCCTACGCAGATGAACACTGAAGCTTTCTTT
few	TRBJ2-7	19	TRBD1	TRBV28	CASSSSDRGLFELYYEQYF	TGTGCCAGCAGTTCATCGGACAGGGGATTATTTGAATTATACTACGAGCAGTACTTC
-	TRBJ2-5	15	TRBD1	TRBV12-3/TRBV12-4	CASSARDRGPETQYF	TGTGCCAGCAGTGCCCGGGACAGGGGGCCCGAGACCCAGTACTTC
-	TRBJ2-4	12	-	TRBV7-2	CASRSTPNIQYF	TGTGCCAGCAGGTCGACACCAAACATTCAGTACTTC
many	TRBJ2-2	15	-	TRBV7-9	CASSSLQWNTGELFF	TGTGCCAGCAGCTCTCTACAGTGGAACACCGGGGAGCTGTTTTTT
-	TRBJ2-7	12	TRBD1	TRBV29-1	CSARDRGVEQYF	TGCAGCGCTCGGGACAGGGGCGTAGAGCAGTACTTC
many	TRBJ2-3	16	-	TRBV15	CATSSGRWGFTDTQYF	TGTGCCACCAGCAGCGGACGGTGGGGTTTCACAGATACGCAGTATTTT
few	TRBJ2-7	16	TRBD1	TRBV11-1	CASRSDPGQPSYEQYF	TGTGCCAGCAGGTCCGATCCGGGACAGCCGTCCTACGAGCAGTACTTC
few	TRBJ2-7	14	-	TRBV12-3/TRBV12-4	CASSLRQATYEQYF	TGTGCCAGCAGTTTAAGACAGGCGACCTACGAGCAGTACTTC
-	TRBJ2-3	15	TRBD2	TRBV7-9	CASSLALADTDTQYF	TGTGCCAGCAGCTTAGCGCTAGCGGACACAGATACGCAGTATTTT
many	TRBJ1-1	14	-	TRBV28	CASSFSELNTEAFF	TGTGCCAGCAGTTTCAGCGAGCTGAACACTGAAGCTTTCTTT